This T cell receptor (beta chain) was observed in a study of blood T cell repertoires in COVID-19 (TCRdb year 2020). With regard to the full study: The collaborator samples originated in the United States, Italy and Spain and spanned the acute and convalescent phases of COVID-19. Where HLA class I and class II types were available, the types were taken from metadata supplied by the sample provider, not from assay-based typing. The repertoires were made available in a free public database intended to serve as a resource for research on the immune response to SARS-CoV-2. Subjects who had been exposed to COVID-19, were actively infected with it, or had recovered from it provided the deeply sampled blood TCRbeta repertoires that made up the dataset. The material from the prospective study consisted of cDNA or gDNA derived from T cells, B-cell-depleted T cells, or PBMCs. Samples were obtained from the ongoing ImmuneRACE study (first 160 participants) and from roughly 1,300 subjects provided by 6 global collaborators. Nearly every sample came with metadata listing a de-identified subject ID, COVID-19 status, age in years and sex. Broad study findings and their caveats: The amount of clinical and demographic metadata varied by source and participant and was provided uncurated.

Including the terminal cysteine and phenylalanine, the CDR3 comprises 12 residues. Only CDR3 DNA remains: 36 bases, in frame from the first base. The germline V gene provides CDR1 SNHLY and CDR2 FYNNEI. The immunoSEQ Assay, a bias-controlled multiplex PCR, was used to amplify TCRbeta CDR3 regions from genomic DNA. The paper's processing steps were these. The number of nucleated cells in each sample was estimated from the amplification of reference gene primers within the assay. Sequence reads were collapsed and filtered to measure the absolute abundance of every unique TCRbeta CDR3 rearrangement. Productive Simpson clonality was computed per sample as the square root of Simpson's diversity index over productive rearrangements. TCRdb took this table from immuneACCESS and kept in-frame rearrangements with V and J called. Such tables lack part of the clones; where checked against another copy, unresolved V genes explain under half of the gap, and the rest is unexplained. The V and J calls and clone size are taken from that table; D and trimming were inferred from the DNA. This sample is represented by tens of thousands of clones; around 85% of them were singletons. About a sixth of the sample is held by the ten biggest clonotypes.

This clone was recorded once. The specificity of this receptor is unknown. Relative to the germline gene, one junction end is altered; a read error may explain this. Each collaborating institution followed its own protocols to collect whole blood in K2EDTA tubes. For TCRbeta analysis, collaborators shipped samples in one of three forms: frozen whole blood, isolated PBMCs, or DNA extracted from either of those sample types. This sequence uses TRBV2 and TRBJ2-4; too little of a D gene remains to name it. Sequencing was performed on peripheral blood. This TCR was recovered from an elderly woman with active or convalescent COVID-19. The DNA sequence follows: TGTGCCAGCAGCCCGGCCGGGTATACTTCATCCTTC. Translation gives CASSPAGYTSSF.